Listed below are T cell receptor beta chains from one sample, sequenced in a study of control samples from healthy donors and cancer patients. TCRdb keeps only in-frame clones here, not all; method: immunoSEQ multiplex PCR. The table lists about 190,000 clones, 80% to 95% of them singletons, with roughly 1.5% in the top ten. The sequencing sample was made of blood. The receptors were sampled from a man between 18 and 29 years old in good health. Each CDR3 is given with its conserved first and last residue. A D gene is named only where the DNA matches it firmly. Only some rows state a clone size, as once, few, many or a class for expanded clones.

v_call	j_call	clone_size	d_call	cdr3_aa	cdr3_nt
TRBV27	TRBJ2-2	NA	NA	CASSRNTGSNTGELFF	TGTGCCAGCAGTCGGAACACGGGATCTAACACCGGGGAGCTGTTTTTT
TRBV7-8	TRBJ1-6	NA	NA	CASRVGGENSPLHF	TGTGCCAGCAGGGTCGGGGGGGAAAATTCACCCCTCCACTTT
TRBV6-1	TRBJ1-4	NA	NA	CASSEVYIATNEKLFF	TGTGCCAGCAGTGAAGTATACATAGCAACTAATGAAAAACTGTTTTTT
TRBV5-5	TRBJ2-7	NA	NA	CASSFEDSYEQYF	TGTGCCAGCAGCTTCGAGGACAGCTACGAGCAGTACTTC
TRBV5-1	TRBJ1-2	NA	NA	CASRSTQGSGYTF	TGCGCCAGCAGGAGTACCCAGGGGAGCGGCTACACCTTC
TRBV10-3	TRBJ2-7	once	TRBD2	CAISEGVAGAYEQYF	TGTGCCATCAGTGAGGGGGTAGCGGGAGCCTACGAGCAGTACTTC
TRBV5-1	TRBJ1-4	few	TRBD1	CASSQLNRGADEKLFF	TGCGCCAGCAGCCAACTAAACAGGGGAGCGGATGAAAAACTGTTTTTT
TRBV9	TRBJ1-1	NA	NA	CASSVAPMNTEAFF	TGTGCCAGCAGCGTAGCCCCTATGAACACTGAAGCTTTCTTT
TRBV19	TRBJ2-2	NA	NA	CASNSLGTTGELFF	TGTGCCAGTAATTCCCTTGGAACCACCGGGGAGCTGTTTTTT
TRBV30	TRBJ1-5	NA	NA	CAWSDGSNQPQHF	TGTGCCTGGAGCGACGGTAGCAATCAGCCCCAGCATTTT
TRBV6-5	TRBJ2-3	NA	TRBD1	CASSRGQGGNTQYF	TGTGCCAGCAGTCGGGGACAGGGAGGAAATACGCAGTATTTT
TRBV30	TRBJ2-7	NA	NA	CAWSRSYEQYF	TGTGCCTGGAGTCGATCCTACGAGCAGTACTTC
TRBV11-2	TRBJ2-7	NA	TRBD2	CASSFSSGGYEQYF	TGTGCCAGCAGCTTCTCTAGCGGGGGTTACGAGCAGTACTTC
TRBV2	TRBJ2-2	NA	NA	CASNRGQEGTGELFF	TGTGCCAGCAATCGGGGGCAGGAGGGCACCGGGGAGCTGTTTTTT
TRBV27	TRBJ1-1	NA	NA	CASSLYRDTEAFF	TGTGCCAGCAGTTTATATCGGGACACTGAAGCTTTCTTT
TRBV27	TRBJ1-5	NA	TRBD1	CASRGTGNQPQHF	TGTGCCAGCAGGGGGACAGGAAATCAGCCCCAGCATTTT
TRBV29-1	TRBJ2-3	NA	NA	CSVDAGSSTDTQYF	TGCAGCGTTGATGCTGGGAGTAGCACAGATACGCAGTATTTT
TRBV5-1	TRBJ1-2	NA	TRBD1	CASSPGGTANYGYTF	TGCGCCAGCAGCCCAGGTGGGACAGCTAACTATGGCTACACCTTC
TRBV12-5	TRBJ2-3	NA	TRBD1	CASGLDEQGARRDTQYF	TGTGCTAGTGGTTTGGACGAGCAGGGGGCGCGGAGAGATACGCAGTATTTT
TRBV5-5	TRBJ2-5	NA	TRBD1	CASSLEARQGFARETQYF	TGTGCCAGCAGCTTGGAGGCGAGACAGGGTTTTGCTAGGGAGACCCAGTACTTC
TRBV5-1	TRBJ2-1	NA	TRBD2	CASSLLAGGNEQFF	TGCGCCAGCAGCTTACTAGCGGGGGGCAATGAGCAGTTCTTC
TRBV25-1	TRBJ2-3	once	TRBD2	CASSEFGGGPTDTQYF	TGTGCCAGCAGTGAATTCGGCGGGGGGCCCACAGATACGCAGTATTTT
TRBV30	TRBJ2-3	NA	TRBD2	CAWSNAPGGLGDTQYF	TGTGCCTGGAGTAATGCTCCGGGGGGATTAGGAGATACGCAGTATTTT
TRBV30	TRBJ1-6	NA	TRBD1	CAWAGTGKTPLHF	TGTGCCTGGGCCGGGACAGGGAAAACACCCCTCCACTTT
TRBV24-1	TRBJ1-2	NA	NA	CATSDSQHGYTF	TGTGCCACCAGTGATAGTCAGCATGGCTACACCTTC
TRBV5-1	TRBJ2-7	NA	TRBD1	CASSLGPRRGSYEQYF	TGCGCCAGCAGCTTGGGCCCCCGCAGGGGGTCCTACGAGCAGTACTTC
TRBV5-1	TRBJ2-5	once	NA	CASTYQETQYF	TGCGCCAGCACCTACCAAGAGACCCAGTACTTC
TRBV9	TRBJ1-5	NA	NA	CASSEGGAGHQPQHF	TGTGCCAGCAGCGAGGGAGGGGCAGGCCACCAGCCCCAGCATTTT
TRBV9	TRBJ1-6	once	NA	CASSPGGTSSYNSPLHF	TGTGCCAGCAGCCCTGGGGGGACGAGCTCCTATAATTCACCCCTCCACTTT
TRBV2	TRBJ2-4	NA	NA	CASSATGAKNIQYF	TGTGCCAGCAGTGCGACAGGAGCCAAAAACATTCAGTACTTC
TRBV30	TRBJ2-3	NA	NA	CASRPLGTDTQYF	TGTGCCAGCCGGCCGTTGGGCACAGATACGCAGTATTTT
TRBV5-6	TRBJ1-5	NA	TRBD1	CASSRALTGGGNQPQHF	TGTGCCAGCAGCCGCGCACTGACAGGGGGAGGCAATCAGCCCCAGCATTTT
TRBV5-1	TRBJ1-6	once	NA	CASSLFGEGLLYSPLHF	TGCGCCAGCAGTTTATTCGGGGAGGGACTCCTTTATTCACCCCTCCACTTT
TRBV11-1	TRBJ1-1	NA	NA	CASSLGLGVAFF	TGTGCCAGCAGCTTAGGGCTAGGGGTAGCTTTCTTT
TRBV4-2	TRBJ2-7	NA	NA	CASSHGDRDTSYEQYF	TGTGCCAGCAGCCATGGCGATCGGGACACCTCCTACGAGCAGTACTTC
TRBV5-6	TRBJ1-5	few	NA	CASSLSGSSNQPQHF	TGTGCCAGCAGCTTGAGCGGGAGTAGCAATCAGCCCCAGCATTTT
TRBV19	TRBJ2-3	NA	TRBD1	CASSSRGTGTPDTQYF	TGTGCCAGTAGTTCCCGGGGGACAGGGACCCCAGATACGCAGTATTTT
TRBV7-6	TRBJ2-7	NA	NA	CASSREQGYEQYF	TGTGCCAGCAGCCGTGAACAGGGCTACGAGCAGTACTTC
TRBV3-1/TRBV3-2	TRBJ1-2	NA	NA	CASSRGQGNYGYTF	TGTGCCAGCAGCCGAGGGCAGGGCAACTATGGCTACACCTTC